This is a list of T cell receptor beta chains from one sample in a study of cytomegalovirus exposure and HLA in healthy donors. Measured with immunoSEQ multiplex PCR; TCRdb has only the in-frame clones, and not every one. The sample shows around 150,000 clones, 80% of them seen only once. The specimen was PBMCs. These receptors were collected from a man aged 25-40 years in good health and CMV-seronegative. The CDR3 runs from the conserved cysteine through the conserved F or W. Each record gives: clone size, V gene, D gene, J gene, CDR3 protein, CDR3 DNA. The D gene is left open where the match is weak. Not all rows give a size; the values are once, few, many and, for expanded clones, a class.

once,TRBV19,NA,TRBJ1-1,CASSIGSRPQNTEAFF,TGTGCCAGTAGTATAGGGTCCAGGCCACAGAACACTGAAGCTTTCTTT
NA,TRBV7-3,NA,TRBJ2-5,CASSLQGLPQETQYF,TGTGCCAGCAGCTTACAGGGGCTACCCCAAGAGACCCAGTACTTC
NA,TRBV11-3,TRBD1,TRBJ2-1,CASSLAGTDNEQFF,TGTGCCAGCAGCTTGGCTGGGACAGACAATGAGCAGTTCTTC
NA,TRBV6-1,TRBD1,TRBJ1-5,CASSDGTEHNQPQHF,TGTGCCAGCAGTGATGGGACAGAACACAATCAGCCCCAGCATTTT
NA,TRBV19,NA,TRBJ2-3,CASSPGTDTQYF,TGTGCCAGTAGCCCGGGGACAGATACGCAGTATTTT
NA,TRBV10-3,NA,TRBJ1-2,CAISRDISSGYGYTF,TGTGCCATCAGCCGGGACATTTCCTCGGGGTATGGCTACACCTTC
NA,TRBV28,NA,TRBJ2-3,CASTLPGVLGTDTQYF,TGTGCCAGCACCCTACCCGGAGTCTTGGGCACAGATACGCAGTATTTT
NA,TRBV28,NA,TRBJ2-7,CASTGRETYEQYF,TGTGCCAGCACGGGCAGGGAAACCTACGAGCAGTACTTC
NA,TRBV5-1,TRBD2,TRBJ2-2,CASSLGLAGLQRTGELFF,TGCGCCAGCAGCTTAGGACTAGCGGGGCTCCAGAGGACCGGGGAGCTGTTTTTT
NA,TRBV6-5,TRBD1,TRBJ1-1,CASSYPGQLNTEAFF,TGTGCCAGCAGTTACCCGGGACAGCTAAACACTGAAGCTTTCTTT
NA,TRBV7-6,TRBD2,TRBJ2-3,CASSQRTSGGVADTQYF,TGTGCCAGCAGCCAAAGGACTAGCGGGGGGGTAGCAGATACGCAGTATTTT
NA,TRBV7-2,TRBD2,TRBJ2-1,CASSFYLAGGSYNEQFF,TGTGCCAGCAGCTTCTACCTGGCGGGGGGGTCCTACAATGAGCAGTTCTTC
NA,TRBV10-1,NA,TRBJ1-2,CASIGGDYGYTF,TGCGCCAGCATAGGAGGGGACTATGGCTACACCTTC
NA,TRBV27,TRBD2,TRBJ2-5,CASNSLAGRETQYF,TGTGCCAGCAACTCACTAGCGGGGCGAGAGACCCAGTACTTC
NA,TRBV5-1,NA,TRBJ1-1,CASSLDKMNTEAFF,TGCGCCAGCAGCCTGGACAAGATGAACACTGAAGCTTTCTTT
NA,TRBV29-1,TRBD1,TRBJ1-1,CSVAQGDTEAFF,TGCAGCGTTGCACAGGGGGACACTGAAGCTTTCTTT
NA,TRBV19,NA,TRBJ1-4,CASSIRSEKLFF,TGTGCCAGTAGTATTAGGAGTGAAAAACTGTTTTTT
NA,TRBV6-1,NA,TRBJ2-7,CASSRYEQYF,TGTGCCAGCAGCCGCTACGAGCAGTACTTC
NA,TRBV21-1,NA,TRBJ2-7,CASSGRVAYEQYF,TGTGCCAGCAGCGGGCGTGTGGCCTACGAGCAGTACTTC
NA,TRBV29-1,NA,TRBJ2-1,CSVAQRVGNEQFF,TGCAGCGTTGCCCAGCGGGTAGGCAATGAGCAGTTCTTC
NA,TRBV20-1,NA,TRBJ2-3,CSASLPDTQYF,TGCAGTGCTAGCCTCCCGGATACGCAGTATTTT
once,TRBV4-1,NA,TRBJ1-3,CASSQDFGRLESSGNTIYF,TGCGCCAGCAGCCAAGATTTTGGGAGGTTGGAGAGCTCTGGAAACACCATATATTTT
NA,TRBV7-6,NA,TRBJ1-4,CASSPIGQSNEKLFF,TGTGCCAGCAGCCCGATCGGACAGAGCAATGAAAAACTGTTTTTT
NA,TRBV10-3,NA,TRBJ2-2,CAISVNFGADNTGELFF,TGTGCCATCAGTGTCAATTTTGGGGCTGACAACACCGGGGAGCTGTTTTTT
few,TRBV2,TRBD1,TRBJ2-6,CASSDGTVSGANVLTF,TGTGCCAGCAGTGACGGGACAGTCTCTGGGGCCAACGTCCTGACTTTC
NA,TRBV18,TRBD1,TRBJ1-2,CASSPSGQGAYGYTF,TGTGCCAGCTCACCATCGGGACAGGGGGCCTATGGCTACACCTTC
NA,TRBV4-1,NA,TRBJ2-7,CASSQPSGSREQYF,TGCGCCAGCAGCCAGCCCTCCGGGTCTCGCGAGCAGTACTTC
few,TRBV28,NA,TRBJ2-1,CASRKQNPYNEQFF,TGTGCCAGTCGGAAACAGAATCCCTACAATGAGCAGTTCTTC
NA,TRBV2,NA,TRBJ2-5,CASRRPDGGWETQYF,TGTGCCAGCAGGAGACCTGATGGAGGGTGGGAGACCCAGTACTTC
once,TRBV19,TRBD2,TRBJ2-6,CASSRTSGRASGANVLTF,TGTGCCAGTAGTCGCACTAGCGGGAGGGCCAGTGGGGCCAACGTCCTGACTTTC
NA,TRBV25-1,NA,TRBJ2-5,CASSETGSQETQYF,TGTGCCAGCAGTGAGACGGGGTCCCAAGAGACCCAGTACTTC
few,TRBV6-5,NA,TRBJ1-5,CASSSDGRDDQPQHF,TGTGCCAGCAGTTCCGACGGCAGGGATGATCAGCCCCAGCATTTT
NA,TRBV29-1,TRBD2,TRBJ2-7,CSVLGDYSYEQYF,TGCAGCGTCCTGGGGGACTACTCCTACGAGCAGTACTTC
once,TRBV27,TRBD2,TRBJ2-3,CASSRLAGNADTQYF,TGTGCCAGCAGCAGACTAGCGGGAAACGCAGATACGCAGTATTTT
NA,TRBV11-2,TRBD1,TRBJ1-1,CASSLDRDREAFF,TGTGCCAGCAGCTTAGATCGGGACAGGGAAGCTTTCTTT
NA,TRBV27,NA,TRBJ1-5,CASSFGWEPGQPQHF,TGTGCCAGCAGTTTTGGGTGGGAGCCCGGGCAGCCCCAGCATTTT
NA,TRBV18,NA,TRBJ1-4,CASSPRSEGEKLFF,TGTGCCAGCTCACCGAGATCGGAGGGGGAAAAACTGTTTTTT
once,TRBV6-5,TRBD1,TRBJ1-2,CASSRQGVGYGYTF,TGTGCCAGCAGTCGACAGGGGGTCGGGTATGGCTACACCTTC
NA,TRBV5-1,TRBD1,TRBJ2-7,CASSPGQGMYEQYF,TGCGCCAGCAGCCCGGGACAGGGTATGTACGAGCAGTACTTC
once,TRBV7-6,TRBD1,TRBJ1-1,CASSSRTGANTEAFF,TGTGCCAGCAGCTCCCGGACAGGGGCGAACACTGAAGCTTTCTTT
NA,TRBV19,NA,TRBJ1-5,CASSIGTSKNQPQHF,TGTGCCAGTAGTATCGGGACAAGCAAAAATCAGCCCCAGCATTTT